Detailed here is one T cell receptor (beta chain). Its antigen is not identified. At one end the junction does not follow the germline gene, possibly because of a read error. The sample carries other DNA sequences with the same CDR3. This sample was taken from a study of cytomegalovirus exposure and HLA in healthy donors. Overall study findings and caveats: Several of the most significant clusters appeared, in a later analysis, to be linked to common viral pathogens. One cluster of highly shared sequence variants probably arose as a sequencing artifact.

CDR1 and CDR2 (germline): SEHNR, FQNEAQ (reference sequence). The CDR3 runs to 10 residues. Primers included in the PCR were 60 Vbeta and 13 Jbeta primers. Assay: immunoSEQ multiplex PCR; the TCRdb copy retains only in-frame clones and omits some. In total, the table holds some 120,000 clones. The sample taken for sequencing was PBMCs. This clonotype was obtained from a man aged 18-30 years in good health and CMV-seronegative. The chain uses TRBV7-9 and TRBJ1-2; the match to TRBD1 covers 11 bases. In DNA, the CDR3 is TGTGCCAGCAGACCGGGACAGGGGGGCTTC. Protein: CASRPGQGGF.